These 27 T cell receptor beta chains share one sample of origin, sequenced in a study of vaccination and CD4 T cells after COVID-19. The Oncomine TCR Beta short-read assay was what sequenced the DNA obtained from cultured CD4+ T cells. TCRdb reprocessed the PCR reads via MiXCR and lists one record per CDR3 protein. The profile shows fewer than 15,000 distinct CDR3 sequences, roughly 50% of them singletons. The treatment denotes: approximately nine-day PBMC culture with coronavirus spike peptide pools or control peptides (ViraFEST assay). What these receptors recognize is not known. What was sequenced was CD4+ T cells from blood, cultured in vitro. The receptors originated from a human donor who had recovered from COVID-19.

This clonotype was recorded once. The CDR3 reads CASSQQGTEAFF. In DNA, the CDR3 is TGTGCCAGCAGCCAACAGGGCACTGAAGCTTTCTTT. The chain joins TRBV14 to TRBJ1-1; possible D gene TRBD1, 5 bases. In germline, CDR1 is SGHDN, CDR2 FVKESK. Trimming left V 2 bases short and J 4 bases short, with 5 bases between. This CDR3 has 12 residues.

The CDR3 DNA reads TGTGCCAGCAGCGCCTGGGACTGGGCGGGAGAAGGGGAGCTGTTTTTT. Protein: CASSAWDWAGEGELFF. The chain carries TRBV7-9 and TRBJ2-2; 7 positions match TRBD2. Germline CDR1 reads SEHNR; CDR2 reads FQNEAQ (reference sequence). J lost 8 bases, V lost 5 bases, and 14 bases had no gene match. The CDR3 spans 16 residues.

The chain employs TRBV6-5 and TRBJ2-7; 7 bases fit TRBD2. V lost 2 bases, J lost 5 bases, and 6 bases stayed unmatched. Germline V gene sequence: CDR1 MNHEY, CDR2 SVGAGI. The CDR3 totals 14 residues. CDR3 in DNA: TGTGCCAGCAGTTACCTCACGCTAGCGGACGAGCAGTACTTC. This sequence encodes CASSYLTLADEQYF.

This rearrangement joins TRBV27 to TRBJ1-4; D is unresolved. Germline assignment: CDR1 MNHEY and CDR2 SMNVEV (reference sequence). CDR3 length: 15 amino acids. V shed 1 base and J shed 3 bases, with 9 bases lying between them. The CDR3 here is CASSLYGMANEKLFF. In DNA form, the CDR3 reads TGTGCCAGCAGTTTATACGGGATGGCTAATGAAAAACTGTTTTTT.

Here the CDR3 reads CASFRGGGSYNEQFF. CDR3 DNA: TGCGCCAGCTTTCGAGGGGGGGGCTCCTACAATGAGCAGTTCTTC. The chain uses TRBV5-1 and TRBJ2-1; D perhaps matches TRBD2 (7 bases). The CDR3 extends over 15 amino acids. CDR1 is SGHRS, CDR2 YFSETQ, per germline. The V end was cut by 7 bases, the J end by 0 bases, with 14 bases between.

This clonotype was detected once. A much larger clone differs by one base, so this may be a read error. The gene calls are TRBV28 and TRBJ1-1, with D unresolved. There are 14 residues in the CDR3. Germline-derived CDR1 and CDR2 are MDHEN and SYDVKM. CDR3 amino acids: CAGSLYRLNTEAFF. DNA of the CDR3: TGTGCCGGCAGTTTATATAGGCTGAACACTGAAGCTTTCTTT.

This clonotype has just a few counts. The chain couples TRBV6-5 to TRBJ1-2; 7 nucleotides match TRBD1. The CDR3 is 13 amino acids. Germline V gene sequence: CDR1 MNHEY, CDR2 SVGAGI. V trimming: 2 bases; J trimming: 8 bases; junction bases outside the gene matches: 5. The CDR3 protein is CASSYGDRRGYTF. CDR3 nucleotides: TGTGCCAGCAGTTACGGGGACAGAAGGGGCTACACCTTC.

On this clonotype: One junction end does not reproduce the germline sequence, and a read error may be involved. The gene calls are TRBV11-2 and TRBJ2-5, with 10 positions matching TRBD2. The germline CDR1 and CDR2 sequences are SGHAT and FQNNGV. This CDR3 is built from 15 residues. This CDR3 is CTSSPLAGAGETQYF. The CDR3 DNA reads as TGTACCAGCAGCCCCCTAGCGGGGGCGGGGGAGACCCAGTACTTC.

The chain is built from TRBV27 and TRBJ1-1; 9 positions match TRBD1. V was clipped by 4 bases and J by 6 bases; unmatched bases: 12. The length of the CDR3 is 16 residues. CDR1 is MNHEY, CDR2 SMNVEV, per germline (reference sequence). The CDR3 sequence is CASSSPQGTGSAEAFF. In nucleotides, the CDR3 is TGTGCCAGCAGTTCCCCCCAGGGGACAGGGAGCGCTGAAGCTTTCTTT.

The chain carries TRBV7-2 and TRBJ1-2; a weak D match, TRBD1 (5 bases). Germline V gene data show CDR1 as SGHTA and CDR2 as FQGNSA. CDR3 length: 15 residues. V was clipped by 1 base and J by 8 bases, with 17 bases between them. The CDR3 DNA is TGTGCCAGCAGCTTAGACCCAGGGAGAGACTTCGGCTACACCTTC. This codes for CASSLDPGRDFGYTF.

This clonotype occurred a few times. V usage is TRBV20-1 and J usage is TRBJ2-3, with 16 nucleotides matching TRBD2. The V gene's germline CDR1 is DFQATT and CDR2 SNEGSKA (reference sequence). The CDR3 loop spans 15 amino acids. V was clipped by 6 bases and J by 4 bases; unmatched bases: 4. The CDR3 region has the DNA TGCAGTGCGGACGGGACTAGCGGGGGGGCAGATACGCAGTATTTT. It translates to CSADGTSGGADTQYF.

The chain combines TRBV6-1 with TRBJ2-2; D possibly uses TRBD1 or TRBD2 (5 bases each). V was clipped by 5 bases and J by 3 bases, with 16 bases between them. CDR3 length equals 16 residues. The germline V gene encodes CDR1 MNHNS and CDR2 SASEGT. The CDR3 DNA reads TGTGCCAGCAGTAAAATGCCGGGACCGCACACCGGGGAGCTGTTTTTT. This codes for CASSKMPGPHTGELFF.

This clonotype was detected only a few times. This rearrangement joins TRBV29-1 to TRBJ2-5; the match to TRBD2 covers 7 bases. Germline CDR1 and CDR2: SQVTM and ANQGSEA. The V and J ends lost 4 bases and 5 bases, in that order; junction bases with no gene match: 4. This CDR3 is built from 12 residues. The CDR3 nucleotides are TGCAGCGTTGGACTAGCTGGGGAGACCCAGTACTTC. The encoded protein is CSVGLAGETQYF.

A few counts support this clonotype. The V gene is TRBV27, the J gene TRBJ1-3; 7 nucleotides line up with TRBD1. The CDR3 is made up of 15 amino acids. Losses at the gene ends were 3 bases for V and 4 bases for J; bases not matched to a gene: 6. Germline V lookup: CDR1 MNHEY, CDR2 SMNVEV (reference sequence). Here the CDR3 DNA reads TGTGCCAGCAGTTTGGAGGGGGCGAAAGGAAACACCATATATTTT. Encoded protein: CASSLEGAKGNTIYF.

This clonotype appeared once. This sequence joins TRBV2 and TRBJ2-5; D might be TRBD2 (6 bases). Trimming removed 6 bases from V and 0 bases from J, with 8 bases in between. The germline V gene encodes CDR1 SNHLY and CDR2 FYNNEI. This CDR3 contains 13 residues. The CDR3 here is CASRGGYQETQYF. As DNA, the CDR3 is TGTGCCAGCAGAGGAGGGTACCAAGAGACCCAGTACTTC. Full variable domain (outside the CDR3, taken from reference TRBV2 and TRBJ2-5): EPEVTQTPSHQVTQMGQEVILRCVPISNHLYFYWYRQILGQKVEFLVSFYNNEISEKSEIFDDQFSVERPDGSNFTLKIRSTKLEDSAMYFCASRGGYQETQYFGPGTRLLVL.

The rearrangement joins TRBV19 to TRBJ2-3; D not certain. This CDR3 spans 16 amino acids. Germline V gene lookup returns CDR1 LNHDA and CDR2 SQIVND (reference sequence). V was shortened by 0 bases and J by 0 bases, with 10 bases between the two germline ends. As DNA, the CDR3 is TGTGCCAGTAGTATAGAACCGAGGAGAAGCACAGATACGCAGTATTTT. It codes for CASSIEPRRSTDTQYF.

The chain is built from TRBV6-2 or TRBV6-3 and TRBJ1-2; the D gene is possibly TRBD1 (6 bases). Trimming removed 5 bases at V and 0 bases at J, with 13 bases between. The length of the CDR3 is 15 residues. Per germline, CDR1 MNHEY and CDR2 SVGEGT. The DNA for the CDR3 is TGTGCCAGCAGTAGCGGACAGCGACCTAACTATGGCTACACCTTC. It yields the protein CASSSGQRPNYGYTF.

This clonotype was counted a few times. CDR3 amino acids: CASSFNYGYTF. In nucleotides, the CDR3 is TGTGCCAGCAGTTTTAACTATGGCTACACCTTC. V is TRBV12-3 or TRBV12-4 and J is TRBJ1-2; D ambiguous. CDR3 length equals 11 residues. The ends were cut back, 3 bases at V and 1 base at J, with 0 bases in the middle.

This clonotype was detected only a few times. The chain uses TRBV7-8 and TRBJ2-5; no definite D call. With 2 bases removed from V and 2 bases from J, the gap between germline ends came to 12 bases. In germline, CDR1 is SGHVS, CDR2 FQNEAQ. This CDR3 region has 15 residues. CDR3 in DNA: TGTGCCAGCAGCTTATTCAGGACGCGGCAAGAGACCCAGTACTTC. It yields the protein CASSLFRTRQETQYF.

This chain connects TRBV5-4 to TRBJ2-2, with 9 bases matching TRBD1. CDR3 length: 15 amino acids. Trimming at V came to 4 bases and at J to 3 bases, leaving 4 bases not matched to a gene. CDR1 is SGHNT and CDR2 is YYREEE in the germline V gene (reference sequence). CDR3 nucleotide sequence: TGTGCCAGCAGCGGCCGGGACAGGGACACCGGGGAGCTGTTTTTT. Translated: CASSGRDRDTGELFF. Drawing the rest from reference TRBV5-4 and TRBJ2-2, the complete variable domain is ETGVTQSPTHLIKTRGQQVTLRCSSQSGHNTVSWYQQALGQGPQFIFQYYREEENGRGNFPPRFSGLQFPNYSSELNVNALELDDSALYLCASSGRDRDTGELFFGEGSRLTVL.

This clonotype was observed a handful of times. The chain is built from TRBV6-1 and TRBJ1-2; TRBD1 aligns across 7 bases. J lost 5 bases, V lost 5 bases, and 8 bases had no gene match. This CDR3 region has 14 residues. CDR1 and CDR2 from the germline V gene are MNHNS and SASEGT. The CDR3 reads CASSRQGFGYGYTF. The CDR3 DNA is TGTGCCAGCAGTCGACAGGGCTTCGGTTATGGCTACACCTTC.

The chain is built from TRBV28 and TRBJ1-1, with 7 bases lining up with TRBD1. This CDR3 is built from 11 residues. Germline V CDR1 and CDR2: MDHEN, SYDVKM. Unmatched junction bases numbered 2, after V lost 6 bases and J lost 7 bases. CDR3 nucleotides: TGTGCCAGCAGCTCAGGGGGTGAAGCTTTCTTT. Translation gives CASSSGGEAFF.

The rearrangement uses TRBV5-1 and TRBJ2-5; D remains unclear. The CDR3 covers 14 residues. Germline V lookup: CDR1 SGHRS, CDR2 YFSETQ. V was cut by 2 bases and J by 1 base, with 9 bases left in between. The CDR3 DNA reads as TGCGCCAGCAGCTTATACACCCTCCAAGAGACCCAGTACTTC. It is translated as CASSLYTLQETQYF.

The chain recombines TRBV7-2 with TRBJ2-7; the match to TRBD1 covers 10 bases. Trimming cost V 1 base and J 10 bases; bases outside gene matches: 10. This CDR3 comprises 15 residues. The V gene's germline CDR1 is SGHTA and CDR2 FQGNSA. CDR3 region: CASSLEPGTGVRQYF. The CDR3 DNA follows: TGTGCCAGCAGCTTAGAGCCCGGGACAGGGGTCCGCCAGTACTTC.

This clonotype has just a few counts. The V gene is TRBV20-1, the J gene TRBJ1-1, with a weak D call TRBD1 (6 bases). Trimming took 2 bases from V and 7 from J, leaving 11 bases between them. CDR3 size: 12 residues. CDR1 is DFQATT and CDR2 is SNEGSKA in the germline V gene (reference sequence). CDR3 loop: CSARTQGLEAFF. CDR3 nucleotides: TGCAGTGCTAGAACCCAGGGGCTTGAAGCTTTCTTT.

This clonotype was detected only a few times. This chain links TRBV12-3 or TRBV12-4 with TRBJ1-2; 7 positions match TRBD1. The J segment lost 1 base and the V segment lost 6 bases, leaving 5 bases of the junction unmatched. The CDR3 contains 14 residues. The CDR3 sequence: CASRSTGVNYGYTF. CDR3 DNA sequence: TGTGCCAGCAGATCCACAGGGGTTAACTATGGCTACACCTTC.

By share, this clonotype counts as large. The chain is built from TRBV4-1 and TRBJ2-1; TRBD2 agrees at 13 bases. Germline V lookup: CDR1 MGHRA, CDR2 YSYEKL. V was clipped by 6 bases and J by 9 bases; unmatched bases: 8. The length of the CDR3 is 15 residues. The CDR3 coding sequence is TGCGCCAGCAGACTGGGACTAGCGGGGAGGAGTGAGCAGTTCTTC. This sequence encodes CASRLGLAGRSEQFF.